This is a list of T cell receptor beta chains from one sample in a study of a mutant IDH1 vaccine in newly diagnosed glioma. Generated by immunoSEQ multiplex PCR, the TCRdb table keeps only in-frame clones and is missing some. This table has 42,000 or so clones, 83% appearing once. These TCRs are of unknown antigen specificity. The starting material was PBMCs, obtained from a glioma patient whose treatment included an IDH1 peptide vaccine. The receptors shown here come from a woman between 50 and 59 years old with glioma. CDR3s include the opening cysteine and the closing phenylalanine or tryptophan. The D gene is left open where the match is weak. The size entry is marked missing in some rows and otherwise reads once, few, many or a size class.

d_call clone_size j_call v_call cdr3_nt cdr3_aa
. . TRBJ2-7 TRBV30 TGTGCCTGGAGTGTACTCCCAGGGGGGTCCTACGAGCAGTACTTC CAWSVLPGGSYEQYF
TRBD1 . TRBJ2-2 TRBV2 TGTGCCAGCAGTGAAGCCGGACAGGGCCTCACCGGGGAGCTGTTTTTT CASSEAGQGLTGELFF
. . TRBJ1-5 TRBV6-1 TGTGCCAGCAGCCGGGGACGGCTTAGCAATCAGCCCCAGCATTTT CASSRGRLSNQPQHF
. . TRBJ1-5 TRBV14 TGTGCCAGCAGCCAAGTGGGCAATCAGCCCCAGCATTTT CASSQVGNQPQHF
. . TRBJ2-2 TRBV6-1 TGTGCCAGCAGCCCGGACTCATCCACCGGGGAGCTGTTTTTT CASSPDSSTGELFF
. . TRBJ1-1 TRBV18 TGTGCCAGTTCAGAGACAGCTAACACTGAAGCTTTCTTT CASSETANTEAFF
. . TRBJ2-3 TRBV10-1 TGCGCCAGCAGTGAAGGACACAATACGCAGTATTTT CASSEGHNTQYF
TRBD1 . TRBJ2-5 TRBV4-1 TGCGCCAGCAGCCAAGATGTCGAGGGGGCGTCCTGGGAGACCCAGTACTTC CASSQDVEGASWETQYF
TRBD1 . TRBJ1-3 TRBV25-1 TGTGCCAGCAGTGAATATCCAGGGACAGGCGGAAACACCATATATTTT CASSEYPGTGGNTIYF
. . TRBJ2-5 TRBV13 TGTGCCAGCACCCCTGTGGGTAAGGTACAAGAGACCCAGTACTTC CASTPVGKVQETQYF
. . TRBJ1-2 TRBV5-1 TGCGCCAGCAGCTTTGACCTCGGGACATCCTATGGCTACACCTTC CASSFDLGTSYGYTF
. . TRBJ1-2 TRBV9 . CASSVAGGTEHTF
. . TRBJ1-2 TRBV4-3 TGCGCCAGCAGCCAAGAATCGGGGGACTATGGCTACACCTTC CASSQESGDYGYTF
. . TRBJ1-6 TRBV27 TGTGCCAGCAGTGCACAGGTTGAGCCAAATAATTCACCCCTCCACTTT CASSAQVEPNNSPLHF
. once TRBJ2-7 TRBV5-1 TGCGCCAGCAGAGGGGGTACAGGAATAGGCGAGCAGTACTTC CASRGGTGIGEQYF
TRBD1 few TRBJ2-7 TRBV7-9 TGTGCCAGCAGCCCCGCAAGAGGACAGGGCGTCTACGAGCAGTACTTC CASSPARGQGVYEQYF
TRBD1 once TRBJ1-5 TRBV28 TGTGCCAGCAGCCTTGACAGGGGGCATCAGCCCCAGCATTTT CASSLDRGHQPQHF
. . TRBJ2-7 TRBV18 TGTGCCAGCTCACCACCGACGGGGTTCGAGCAGTACTTC CASSPPTGFEQYF
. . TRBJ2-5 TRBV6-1 TGTGCCAGCAGTGGGGATTCCCAAGAGACCCAGTACTTC CASSGDSQETQYF
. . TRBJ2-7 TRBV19 TGTGCCAGTCCGACACCGAAGGAGACAAAGGGACGCCGCTCCTACGAGCAGTACTTC CASPTPKETKGRRSYEQYF
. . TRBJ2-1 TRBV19 TGTGCCAGTAGTATAATAGGCAACGATGAGCAGTTCTTC CASSIIGNDEQFF
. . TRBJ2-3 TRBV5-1 TGCGCCAGCAGCTGGGGAACCGGGACCCAAGGAGGAGATACGCAGTATTTT CASSWGTGTQGGDTQYF